This T cell receptor (beta chain) was recovered during a study of T cell repertoires in cytomegalovirus infection. For the study at large: CMV epitopes, recently identified HLA-C-restricted and well-studied HLA-B-restricted, were used.

J gave up 3 bases and V 6 bases, and 4 bases lay outside the gene matches. Germline CDR1 MNHEY, CDR2 SMNVEV (reference sequence). This CDR3 has 13 amino acids. In this sample, this clonotype turned up many times. Its target is not known. MiXCR, applied by TCRdb to the reads, yields one record per CDR3 protein. The table has hundreds of thousands of distinct CDR3 sequences, approximately 31% seen once; the top ten hold about an eighth. The sample in question was cultured CD8+ T cells from PBMCs, obtained from culture after CMV antigen stimulation. This chain joins TRBV27 and TRBJ1-1, with TRBD1 matching 7 bases. This clonotype was obtained from a human donor in good health (CMV status not recorded). Some clones in this sample may be carry-over from other donors' samples. CDR3 sequence reads: CASSFTGDTEAFF. The CDR3 coding sequence is TGTGCCAGCAGCTTCACAGGGGACACTGAAGCTTTCTTT.